The present entry profiles one T cell receptor beta chain with its context. As yet, its antigen is unknown. Following a roughly ten-day culture, CD4+ T cells were purified. Either the mRNA-1273 or the BNT162b2 vaccine was given to participants as two doses. The method was immunoSEQ multiplex PCR; TCRdb's version includes in-frame clones alone and lacks a portion of them. The data hold more than 60,000 clones, with around 70% observed a single time. There are 13 residues in the CDR3. Germline V CDR1 and CDR2: GTSNPN, SVGIG (reference sequence). Trimming took off 8 bases at V and 6 bases at J, with 19 bases between the two ends. These data are taken from a study of vaccination effects on CD4 cells after COVID-19. Study information: PBMC cultures contained 1.8 million or so cells per well, roughly 10 IU/ml IL-2 and roughly 9.5 ug/ml peptides. General observations from the study: Among infection- and vaccine-induced clones, marked clonal contraction occurred late after vaccination.

The chain carries TRBV30 and TRBJ1-2; a weak D match, TRBD1 (5 bases). The material was CD4+ T cells from PBMCs cultured without peptide, obtained after COVID-19 vaccination. The sequence was collected from a human donor who received a COVID-19 vaccine. The CDR3 reads CAGTDGGVHGYTF. In nucleotides, the CDR3 is TGTGCCGGTACCGACGGGGGAGTCCATGGCTACACCTTC.